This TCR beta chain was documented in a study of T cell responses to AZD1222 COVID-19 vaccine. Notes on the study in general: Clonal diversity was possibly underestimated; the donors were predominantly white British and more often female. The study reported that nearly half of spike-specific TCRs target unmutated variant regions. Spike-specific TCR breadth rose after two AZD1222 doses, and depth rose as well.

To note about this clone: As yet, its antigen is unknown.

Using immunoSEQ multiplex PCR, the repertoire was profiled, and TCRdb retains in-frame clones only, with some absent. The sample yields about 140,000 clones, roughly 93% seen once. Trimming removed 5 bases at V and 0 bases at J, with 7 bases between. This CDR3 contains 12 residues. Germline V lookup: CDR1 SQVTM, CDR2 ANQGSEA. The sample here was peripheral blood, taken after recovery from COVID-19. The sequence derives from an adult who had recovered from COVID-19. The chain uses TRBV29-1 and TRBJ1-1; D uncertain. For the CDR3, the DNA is TGCAGCGTTACCCCCATGAACACTGAAGCTTTCTTT. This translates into CSVTPMNTEAFF.